One and the same sample provided the 17 T cell receptor beta chains below, sequenced in a study of control samples from healthy donors and cancer patients. Libraries were prepared by immunoSEQ multiplex PCR; TCRdb keeps only in-frame clonotypes and omits some of them. The sample carries about 54,000 clones, 95% to 97% recorded once. Sequencing was done on a sample of blood. These receptors were obtained from a woman aged 25-40 years in good health.

The chain combines TRBV27 with TRBJ2-1, with D perhaps TRBD1 (6 bases). CDR3 size: 14 residues. Trimming shortened V by 2 bases and J by 8 bases, and 13 bases separated the two germline ends. Germline V gene data show CDR1 as MNHEY and CDR2 as SMNVEV (reference sequence). The CDR3 reads CASSLTRQDYEQFF. The CDR3 nucleotides read TGTGCCAGCAGTTTAACAAGACAGGACTATGAGCAGTTCTTC.

CDR3 region: CATSDLGLAGEWEQFF. The DNA for the CDR3 is TGTGCCACCAGTGATTTGGGACTAGCGGGAGAGTGGGAGCAGTTCTTC. The V gene is TRBV24-1, the J gene TRBJ2-1; TRBD2 matches at 13 bases. V lost 0 bases and J lost 10; bases outside the gene matches: 5. This CDR3 has 16 residues. Germline V gene data show CDR1 as KGHDR and CDR2 as SFDVKD.

Concerning this clone itself: One base away lies a much larger clone, so this may be a sequencing read error. The chain employs TRBV6-1 and TRBJ1-1; D is possibly TRBD1 (5 bases). Germline V CDR1 and CDR2: MNHNS, SASEGT. The CDR3 is 16 amino acids. The CDR3 here is CASNEFSGIGGTEAFF. The CDR3 DNA follows: TGTGCCAGCAATGAATTCTCAGGTATTGGGGGCACTGAAGCTTTCTTT.

The chain uses TRBV10-3 and TRBJ2-7, with a tentative D call TRBD1 (6 bases). The CDR3 has 15 residues. Trimming left V 0 bases short and J 2 bases short, with 11 bases between. Germline-derived CDR1 and CDR2 are ENHRY and SYGVKD. The CDR3 region is CAISESQDRTYEQYF. The CDR3 coding sequence is TGTGCCATCAGTGAGTCCCAGGACAGAACCTACGAGCAGTACTTC.

The chain combines TRBV15 with TRBJ2-6; D ambiguous. V lost 3 bases and J 0 bases, leaving 6 bases between the germline ends. This CDR3 is built from 15 residues. From germline, CDR1 is LNHNV and CDR2 YYDKDF (reference sequence). The CDR3 DNA reads as TGTGCCACCAGCAGGGAAAGCTCTGGGGCCAACGTCCTGACTTTC. This translates into CATSRESSGANVLTF.

This chain uses TRBV28 with TRBJ1-5; D gene ambiguous. CDR1 is MDHEN, CDR2 SYDVKM, per germline. The CDR3 has 13 amino acids. The germline V and J ends were trimmed by 5 bases and 0 bases, with 5 bases remaining between them. CDR3 protein: CASSAYSNQPQHF. In nucleotides, the CDR3 is TGTGCCAGCAGTGCTTATAGCAATCAGCCCCAGCATTTT.

V gene TRBV12-3 or TRBV12-4 combines with J gene TRBJ1-1, with unresolved D. Trimming took off 2 bases at V and 8 bases at J, with 12 bases between the two ends. This CDR3 spans 13 amino acids. The DNA of the CDR3 is TGTGCCAGCAGTTTATGGCGGACTAAAGAAGCTTTCTTT. It is translated as CASSLWRTKEAFF.

This clone was detected only once. The rearrangement joins TRBV6-6 to TRBJ2-7, with D perhaps TRBD2 (6 bases). Germline values: CDR1 MNHNY, CDR2 SVGAGI (reference sequence). CDR3 length: 15 amino acids. Trimming removed 4 bases from V and 3 bases from J, with 16 bases in between. DNA of the CDR3: TGTGCCAGCAGTTCGCTCGGGAGAGAGGGCTACGAGCAGTACTTC. It yields the protein CASSSLGREGYEQYF.

The chain is built from TRBV5-1 and TRBJ2-2; TRBD2 matches at 7 bases. The J segment lost 5 bases and the V segment lost 4 bases, leaving 5 bases of the junction unmatched. The CDR3 sequence is 14 residues long. Germline values: CDR1 SGHRS, CDR2 YFSETQ. The CDR3 DNA follows: TGCGCCAGCAGCCCGGGGCGGGAGACCGGGGAGCTGTTTTTT. Translating it yields CASSPGRETGELFF.

The chain uses TRBV6-6 and TRBJ2-7, with 9 bases fitting TRBD2. The V gene end was trimmed by 8 bases and the J gene end by 3 bases; junction bases not matched to a gene: 14. Germline CDR1 MNHNY, CDR2 SVGAGI (reference sequence). The CDR3 length is 16 residues. The CDR3 protein is CASGLANTFIYYEQYF. In DNA form, the CDR3 reads TGTGCCAGCGGACTAGCGAACACTTTTATTTACTACGAGCAGTACTTC.

The chain carries TRBV6-1 and TRBJ1-5, with 9 bases fitting TRBD1. CDR3 length: 17 residues. Trimming took 4 bases from V and 3 from J; bases not matched to a gene: 10. The germline gives CDR1 MNHNS, CDR2 SASEGT. CDR3 amino acids: CASSGAPGQGFNQPQHF. As DNA, the CDR3 is TGTGCCAGCAGTGGGGCCCCGGGACAGGGATTCAATCAGCCCCAGCATTTT.

This clone has just a few counts. The chain has TRBV6-1 and TRBJ2-5; 9 positions match TRBD2. CDR1 is MNHNS, CDR2 SASEGT, per germline. There are 15 residues in the CDR3. V lost 2 bases to trimming and J lost 5 bases; unmatched junction nucleotides: 6. This chain's CDR3 is CASSEISGSYETQYF. DNA of the CDR3: TGTGCCAGCAGTGAAATTAGCGGGAGTTATGAGACCCAGTACTTC.

This clone was seen once. The rearrangement uses TRBV27 and TRBJ1-6, with TRBD1 as a possible D gene (5 bases). V gave up 5 bases and J gave up 7 bases, with 18 bases separating them. The germline gives CDR1 MNHEY, CDR2 SMNVEV (reference sequence). CDR3 length: 16 residues. CDR3 residues: CASSLKPGTANSPLHF. The CDR3 nucleotides are TGTGCCAGCAGTCTAAAACCCGGGACCGCGAATTCACCCCTCCACTTT.

This clone was recorded once. The V and J genes are TRBV28 and TRBJ1-1; D not resolved. This CDR3 is 13 amino acids long. The V end lost 6 bases, the J end lost 1 base, and 9 bases lay between the germline ends. Germline CDR1 MDHEN, CDR2 SYDVKM. DNA for the CDR3: TGTGCCAGCAGGATCACAGAGAACACTGAAGCTTTCTTT. Translated: CASRITENTEAFF. The complete variable domain, with remaining parts taken from reference TRBV28 and TRBJ1-1, reads DVKVTQSSRYLVKRTGEKVFLECVQDMDHENMFWYRQDPGLGLRLIYFSYDVKMKEKGDIPEGYSVSREKKERFSLILESASTNQTSMYLCASRITENTEAFFGQGTRLTVV.

The sample holds one count of this clone. The rearrangement uses TRBV28 and TRBJ1-5; D ambiguous. From germline, CDR1 is MDHEN and CDR2 SYDVKM. V gave up 3 bases and J gave up 0 bases, with 3 bases separating them. The CDR3 contains 13 residues. The CDR3 here is CASSLDSNQPQHF. CDR3 in DNA: TGTGCCAGCAGTTTGGATAGCAATCAGCCCCAGCATTTT.

The CDR3 DNA reads TGTGCCAGCAGCTTAATAGCGGGAGGCCTTAATGAGCAGTTCTTC. Protein sequence: CASSLIAGGLNEQFF. J is TRBJ2-1 and V is TRBV7-2; 10 bases are a match to TRBD2. The V segment lost 2 bases and the J segment 7 bases; nucleotides outside the gene matches: 5. Looked up from germline, CDR1 is SGHTA and CDR2 is FQGNSA. There are 15 residues in the CDR3.

The V gene is TRBV2, the J gene TRBJ2-7; D is uncertain. The V gene's germline CDR1 is SNHLY and CDR2 FYNNEI. The CDR3 length is 16 residues. Trimming removed 2 bases at V and 5 bases at J, with 19 bases between. In DNA, the CDR3 is TGTGCCAGCAGTGAACGTTTAAGTGCACCCTACCACGAGCAGTACTTC. Translating it yields CASSERLSAPYHEQYF.